The present T cell receptor (beta chain) was sequenced within a study of blood T cell repertoires in COVID-19. About the study: Samples taken during acute and convalescent COVID-19 were collected in the United States, Italy and Spain.

Method: immunoSEQ multiplex PCR; TCRdb's copy keeps in-frame clones and lacks some. The sample lists 85,000 to 95,000 clones; roughly 87% were seen once. V was clipped by 1 base and J by 3 bases, with 13 bases between them. CDR1 and CDR2 (germline): MGHRA, YSYEKL. The CDR3 extends over 15 amino acids. The clonotype originates from a woman aged 80 or older with acute or convalescent COVID-19. Sequences were obtained from peripheral blood. This chain connects TRBV4-1 to TRBJ2-7; the D gene is possibly TRBD2 (5 bases). CDR3 sequence reads: CASSQAAGLIYEQYF. The CDR3 DNA reads as TGCGCCAGCAGCCAAGCGGCAGGACTGATCTACGAGCAGTACTTC.